These 17 T cell receptor beta chains were all obtained from the same sample, sequenced in a study of a mutant IDH1 vaccine in newly diagnosed glioma. Time point described: week 47, end of study. What each vaccine dose contained was 300 ug of mutant IDH1 20-mer peptide, accompanied by topical imiquimod. Repertoires were generated with immunoSEQ multiplex PCR, while TCRdb's copy carries only in-frame clones and drops some. Of around 40,000 clones in the sample, roughly 82% were seen once. The antigens of these receptors remain unknown. The source material was PBMCs, sampled from a glioma patient whose treatment included an IDH1 peptide vaccine. These receptors originate from a man aged 18-30 years with glioma. Some clones in this sample may be carry-over from other donors' samples.

This clone was detected only a few times. This chain joins TRBV2 and TRBJ1-2; perhaps TRBD1 as D (6 bases). Germline CDR1 reads SNHLY; CDR2 reads FYNNEI. Trimming took off 8 bases at V and 7 bases at J, with 17 bases between the two ends. CDR3 length: 13 residues. CDR3 amino acids: CASGSGGQSGYTF. DNA for the CDR3: TGTGCCAGCGGCTCTGGGGGGCAGAGTGGCTACACCTTC. The full variable domain, completed using reference TRBV2 and TRBJ1-2, is EPEVTQTPSHQVTQMGQEVILRCVPISNHLYFYWYRQILGQKVEFLVSFYNNEISEKSEIFDDQFSVERPDGSNFTLKIRSTKLEDSAMYFCASGSGGQSGYTFGSGTRLTVV.

The rearrangement links TRBV6-6 to TRBJ2-7, with 13 bases identical to TRBD2. The CDR3 length is 16 residues. Per the germline V gene, CDR1 is MNHNY and CDR2 is SVGAGI (reference sequence). V gave up 6 bases and J gave up 0 bases; unmatched junction bases: 5. CDR3: CASRGTSGDLSYEQYF. The CDR3 DNA reads as TGTGCCAGCAGGGGGACTAGCGGGGACCTCTCCTACGAGCAGTACTTC.

Only a few counts were recorded for this clone. The chain's CDR3 is CASSPGQGAVGYGYTF. The CDR3 DNA reads as TGCGCCAGCAGCCCGGGACAGGGGGCGGTGGGCTATGGCTACACCTTC. The chain employs TRBV5-1 and TRBJ1-2; TRBD1 agrees at 12 bases. V shed 4 bases, J shed 4 bases, and the junction held 8 bases outside the gene matches. The V gene's germline CDR1 is SGHRS and CDR2 YFSETQ. The CDR3 loop spans 16 amino acids.

The J gene is TRBJ2-7, the V gene TRBV13; 8 bases line up with TRBD2. V lost 4 bases to trimming and J lost 0 bases; unmatched junction nucleotides: 11. Germline CDR1 reads PRHDT; CDR2 reads FYEKMQ (reference sequence). The CDR3 covers 17 residues. The CDR3 loop is CASSSFGRGRSSYEQYF. The CDR3 coding sequence is TGTGCCAGCAGCTCCTTCGGACGCGGGAGGTCCTCCTACGAGCAGTACTTC. Variable domain in full (rest from reference TRBV13 and TRBJ2-7): AAGVIQSPRHLIKEKRETATLKCYPIPRHDTVYWYQQGPGQDPQFLISFYEKMQSDKGSIPDRFSAQQFSDYHSELNMSSLELGDSALYFCASSSFGRGRSSYEQYFGPGTRLTVT.

V and J are TRBV6-5 and TRBJ1-5, with D perhaps matching TRBD1 (5 bases). Germline V gene data show CDR1 as MNHEY and CDR2 as SVGAGI. Trimming took 0 bases from V and 7 from J, leaving 13 bases between them. This CDR3 has 15 amino acids. DNA of the CDR3: TGTGCCAGCAGTTACTCGATCAGGGCCCCCCAGCCCCAGCATTTT. It codes for CASSYSIRAPQPQHF.

In this sample, this clone turned up once. The CDR3 DNA is TGTGCCAGCAGCCCCCACGCGGTCGTTGAAAAACTGTTTTTT. Amino acid sequence: CASSPHAVVEKLFF. This chain connects TRBV5-6 to TRBJ1-4, with D uncertain. The germline V gene encodes CDR1 SGHDT and CDR2 YYEEEE. V gave up 4 bases and J gave up 7 bases, with 14 bases separating them. The CDR3 has 14 residues.

The chain uses TRBV6-6 and TRBJ1-4, with 10 bases that match TRBD1. In germline, CDR1 is MNHNY, CDR2 SVGAGI (reference sequence). The length of the CDR3 is 15 residues. V lost 2 bases and J lost 3; bases outside the gene matches: 0. DNA of the CDR3: TGTGCCAGCAGTTACGGGACAGGGGCTAATGAAAAACTGTTTTTT. Amino acid sequence: CASSYGTGANEKLFF.

This chain uses TRBV5-1 with TRBJ1-5; 10 nucleotides align to TRBD1. Germline CDR1 SGHRS, CDR2 YFSETQ. Germline trimming cut 2 bases from V and 3 bases from J; bases unmatched to any gene: 14. The CDR3 runs to 19 residues. CDR3 loop: CASSLSEGQGCALNQPQHF. The CDR3 bases are TGCGCCAGCAGCTTATCCGAGGGACAGGGGTGTGCGCTCAATCAGCCCCAGCATTTT.

This clone came up once. The gene calls are TRBV27 and TRBJ1-5; D remains ambiguous. CDR3 length: 15 amino acids. Germline CDR1 reads MNHEY; CDR2 reads SMNVEV (reference sequence). V shed 1 base and J shed 1 base, with 8 bases lying between them. This CDR3 reads CASSLFGVSNQPQHF. In DNA form, the CDR3 reads TGTGCCAGCAGTTTATTCGGGGTGAGCAATCAGCCCCAGCATTTT.

The chain employs TRBV19 and TRBJ1-1; D is undetermined. V lost 5 bases to trimming and J lost 0 bases, with 13 bases between them. The CDR3 is made up of 15 amino acids. Looked up from germline, CDR1 is LNHDA and CDR2 is SQIVND (reference sequence). The chain's CDR3 is CASSAILSLNTEAFF. In nucleotides, the CDR3 is TGTGCCAGTAGTGCCATACTCAGCCTGAACACTGAAGCTTTCTTT.

This chain joins TRBV2 and TRBJ2-7, with unresolved D. Trimming cost V 10 bases and J 6 bases, with 10 bases left between them. The CDR3 is 10 residues long. In germline, CDR1 is SNHLY, CDR2 FYNNEI. DNA of the CDR3: TGTGCCACCGGCCCCCTCGAGCAGTACTTC. Its translation is CATGPLEQYF.

This CDR3 is CASSLGRNTEAFF. DNA of the CDR3: TGTGCCAGCAGCTTAGGACGAAACACTGAAGCTTTCTTT. The rearrangement uses TRBV7-2 and TRBJ1-1, with D hard to call. From germline, CDR1 is SGHTA and CDR2 FQGNSA. The CDR3 has 13 amino acids. Trimming removed 1 base at V and 2 bases at J, with 5 bases between.

The chain carries TRBV10-3 and TRBJ2-4; TRBD1 is a possible D gene (6 bases). V was trimmed by 4 bases and J by 1 base, leaving 11 bases between them. The CDR3 spans 15 residues. Looked up from germline, CDR1 is ENHRY and CDR2 is SYGVKD. The CDR3 spells CAISGGQGAKNIQYF. The CDR3 DNA reads as TGTGCCATCAGTGGGGGTCAGGGGGCCAAAAACATTCAGTACTTC.

This clone was seen a handful of times. This sequence joins TRBV7-6 and TRBJ2-3; D perhaps matches TRBD1 (6 bases). The CDR3 has 15 amino acids. Germline values: CDR1 SGHVS, CDR2 FNYEAQ. Trimming took off 5 bases at V and 2 bases at J, with 14 bases between the two ends. CDR3 loop: CASSTRQVLTDTQYF. CDR3 DNA sequence: TGTGCCAGCAGCACGCGACAGGTCCTCACAGATACGCAGTATTTT.

V gene TRBV7-9 combines with J gene TRBJ2-3; perhaps TRBD1 as D (6 bases). Per the germline V gene, CDR1 is SEHNR and CDR2 is FQNEAQ (reference sequence). V gave up 5 bases and J gave up 7 bases, with 19 bases separating them. This CDR3 region has 15 residues. CDR3 residues: CASSPGQGILNTQYF. In nucleotides, the CDR3 is TGTGCCAGCAGCCCCGGCCAGGGGATTTTGAATACGCAGTATTTT. Full variable domain (outside the CDR3, taken from reference TRBV7-9 and TRBJ2-3): DTGVSQNPRHKITKRGQNVTFRCDPISEHNRLYWYRQTLGQGPEFLTYFQNEAQLEKSRLLSDRFSAERPKGSFSTLEIQRTEQGDSAMYLCASSPGQGILNTQYFGPGTRLTVL.

This clone was seen just once. The chain carries TRBV10-3 and TRBJ1-3; a possible D gene is TRBD1 (6 bases). Germline-derived CDR1 and CDR2 are ENHRY and SYGVKD. The V end was cut by 3 bases, the J end by 3 bases, with 9 bases between. This CDR3 spans 14 amino acids. This chain's CDR3 is CAISDVQGGNTIYF. CDR3 DNA: TGTGCCATCAGTGATGTACAGGGTGGAAACACCATATATTTT.

The V gene is TRBV7-9, the J gene TRBJ1-5, with D tentatively TRBD1 (5 bases). The V gene lost 4 bases and the J gene lost 1 base, with 8 bases spanning the gap. The CDR3 is made up of 14 amino acids. Germline-derived CDR1 and CDR2 are SEHNR and FQNEAQ (reference sequence). This CDR3 is CASSSTVSNQPQHF. In nucleotides, the CDR3 is TGTGCCAGCAGCTCGACAGTCAGCAATCAGCCCCAGCATTTT.